What follows describes a single T cell receptor beta chain. The junction had 2 bases not matched to a gene; V was cut back by 1 base and J by 4 bases. Germline assignment: CDR1 SGHAT and CDR2 FQNNGV. The CDR3 has 15 residues. The data were taken from a study of blood T cell repertoires in COVID-19. Sequencing used immunoSEQ multiplex PCR; TCRdb keeps in-frame clones, though not all of them. The table has some 9,000 clones, 65% to 90% seen once. Specimen: peripheral blood. The TCR sequence derives from a human donor in a cohort sampled during active COVID-19. This rearrangement joins TRBV11-2 to TRBJ1-1; 11 bases align to TRBD1. CDR3 protein: CASSLAGTGGTEAFF. The DNA for the CDR3 is TGTGCCAGCAGCTTAGCCGGGACAGGGGGCACTGAAGCTTTCTTT. Full variable domain (rest looked up from reference TRBV11-2 and TRBJ1-1): EAGVAQSPRYKIIEKRQSVAFWCNPISGHATLYWYQQILGQGPKLLIQFQNNGVVDDSQLPKDRFSAERLKGVDSTLKIQPAKLEDSAVYLCASSLAGTGGTEAFFGQGTRLTVV.